The clone carrying this TCR beta chain occurred a few times. Its antigen remains unidentified. The sample originates from a study of identical twins. Each donor was a healthy Caucasian. General study points: Some out-of-frame alpha sequences were shared by twins, and these showed excess low generation probability.

TCRdb reprocessed the 5' RACE reads with MiXCR, giving one entry per CDR3 protein. The sample comprises 350,000 or so distinct CDR3 sequences, roughly 10% of which are singletons, and roughly 8.9% rests with the top ten. Source material: naive T cells sorted from blood. The receptor was derived from a woman between 45 and 65 years old in good health.

CDR3 nucleotides: TGTGCCATCAGTGATTTTGCCATGAACACTGAAGCTTTCTTT. The encoded protein is CAISDFAMNTEAFF. The genes are TRBV10-3 and TRBJ1-1; D remains unclear. V was clipped by 3 bases and J by 0 bases, with 8 bases between them. This CDR3 has 14 amino acids. The germline gives CDR1 ENHRY, CDR2 SYGVKD.